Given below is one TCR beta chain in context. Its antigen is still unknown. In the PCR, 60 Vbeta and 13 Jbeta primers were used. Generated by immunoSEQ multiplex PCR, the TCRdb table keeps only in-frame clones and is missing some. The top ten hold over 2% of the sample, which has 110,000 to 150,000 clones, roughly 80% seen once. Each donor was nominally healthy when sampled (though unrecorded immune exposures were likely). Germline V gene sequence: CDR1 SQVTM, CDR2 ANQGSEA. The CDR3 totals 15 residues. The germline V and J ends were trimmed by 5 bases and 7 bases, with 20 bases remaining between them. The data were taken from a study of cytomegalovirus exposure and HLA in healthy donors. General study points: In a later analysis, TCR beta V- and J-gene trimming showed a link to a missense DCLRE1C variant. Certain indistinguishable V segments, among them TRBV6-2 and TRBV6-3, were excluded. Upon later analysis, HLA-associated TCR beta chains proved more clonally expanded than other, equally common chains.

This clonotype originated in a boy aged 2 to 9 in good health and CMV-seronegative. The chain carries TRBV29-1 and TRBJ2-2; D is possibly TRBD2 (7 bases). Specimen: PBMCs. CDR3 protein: CSVRTIRGANGELFF. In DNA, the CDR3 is TGCAGCGTTCGCACAATCCGGGGGGCCAACGGGGAGCTGTTTTTT.